These 10 T cell receptor beta chains originate from one sample sequenced in a study of response to subunit inactivated influenza vaccine. TCRdb re-derived calls from the RT-PCR reads in MiXCR, one entry per CDR3 protein. The profile shows 500,000 to 600,000 distinct CDR3 sequences, 15% to 20% of them singletons. The specimen comprised CD4+ T cells sorted from PBMCs, sampled 23 months after vaccination. All receptors derive from a man aged 50 to 69 who received an inactivated influenza vaccine.

In its sample, this clonotype was seen once. The chain joins TRBV2 to TRBJ1-2, with 9 bases matching TRBD1. The CDR3 is made up of 17 amino acids. The V gene's germline CDR1 is SNHLY and CDR2 FYNNEI. J gave up 1 base and V 1 base, and 7 bases lay outside the gene matches. The CDR3 loop reads CASSEEGQGLRNYGYTF. Here the CDR3 DNA reads TGTGCCAGCAGTGAAGAGGGACAGGGACTTCGTAACTATGGCTACACCTTC.

This clonotype was detected only a few times. The chain employs TRBV7-8 and TRBJ2-1; TRBD1 matches 7 bases. The germline V gene encodes CDR1 SGHVS and CDR2 FQNEAQ. The V segment lost 5 bases and the J segment 1 base; nucleotides outside the gene matches: 5. The CDR3 length is 15 residues. The CDR3 sequence: CASSTDRASYNEQFF. The CDR3 DNA sequence: TGTGCCAGCAGCACCGACAGGGCATCCTACAATGAGCAGTTCTTC.

V gene TRBV28 combines with J gene TRBJ1-6, with D uncertain. Germline CDR1 and CDR2: MDHEN and SYDVKM. The CDR3 has 15 residues. V was cut by 3 bases and J by 4 bases, with 10 bases left in between. CDR3 nucleotide sequence: TGTGCCAGCAGTTTGGGCGGACCGTATAATTCACCCCTCCACTTT. Its translation: CASSLGGPYNSPLHF.

V gene TRBV7-2 combines with J gene TRBJ2-7; D possibly corresponds to TRBD2 (5 bases). There are 16 residues in the CDR3. V was shortened by 2 bases and J by 3 bases, with 17 bases between the two germline ends. Germline V gives CDR1 SGHTA, CDR2 FQGNSA. The CDR3 region is CASSLSVYGIGYEQYF. In nucleotides, the CDR3 is TGTGCCAGCAGCTTATCAGTTTACGGGATAGGCTACGAGCAGTACTTC.

This chain uses TRBV5-1 with TRBJ2-2; the D is unclear. Per the germline V gene, CDR1 is SGHRS and CDR2 is YFSETQ. The V and J ends lost 2 bases and 7 bases respectively, with 9 bases between them. The CDR3 is made up of 13 amino acids. CDR3 in amino acids: CASSFVAVGELFF. For the CDR3, the DNA is TGCGCCAGCAGCTTCGTGGCAGTCGGGGAGCTGTTTTTT.

This clonotype was counted only a few times. As DNA, the CDR3 is TGTGCCAGCAGCTTAATTGGTCCGGGACCCTCGAACACCGGGGAGCTGTTTTTT. It translates to CASSLIGPGPSNTGELFF. The J gene is TRBJ2-2, the V gene TRBV11-2; D is possibly TRBD1 or TRBD2 (5 bases each). This CDR3 contains 18 residues. Germline lookup yields CDR1 SGHAT and CDR2 FQNNGV. Deletions cut 2 bases from V and 0 bases from J, with 16 bases between.

This clonotype was observed at least ten times. The chain combines TRBV20-1 with TRBJ1-1, with 8 positions matching TRBD1. J lost 8 bases, V lost 3 bases, and 2 bases had no gene match. CDR3 length equals 11 residues. In germline, CDR1 is DFQATT, CDR2 SNEGSKA (reference sequence). The CDR3 region is CSARWTGEAFF. CDR3 DNA: TGCAGTGCTAGGTGGACAGGGGAAGCTTTCTTT.

This chain uses TRBV4-3 with TRBJ1-1; 7 positions agree with TRBD1. V gave up 0 bases and J gave up 7 bases; unmatched junction bases: 11. The CDR3 is 16 amino acids. CDR1 and CDR2 (germline): LGHNA, YSLEER. The CDR3: CASSQDLGGGISEAFF. The CDR3 DNA reads TGCGCCAGCAGCCAAGATCTAGGGGGCGGTATCAGTGAAGCTTTCTTT.

The chain carries TRBV20-1 and TRBJ2-1, with 8 bases identical to TRBD2. Germline-derived CDR1 and CDR2 are DFQATT and SNEGSKA (reference sequence). The CDR3 spans 13 residues. The junction had 9 bases not matched to a gene; V was cut back by 6 bases and J by 8 bases. The CDR3 DNA sequence: TGCAGTGCCCCTCACGGGGGGGGAGATGAGCAGTTCTTC. The encoded protein is CSAPHGGGDEQFF.

Only a few counts were recorded for this clonotype. The V and J genes are TRBV12-3 or TRBV12-4 and TRBJ2-1; no reliable D call. V shed 6 bases and J shed 5 bases, with 11 bases lying between them. There are 13 residues in the CDR3. CDR3 sequence (DNA): TGTGCCAGCAGGAGGAATCCCGACAATGAGCAGTTCTTC. Amino acid sequence: CASRRNPDNEQFF.